This entry describes one TCR beta chain. This record comes from a study of blood T cell repertoires in COVID-19. Background on the study: Some COVID-19 samples were acute and others convalescent; all came from the United States, Italy and Spain. T cells, B-cell-depleted T cells, or PBMCs provided the cDNA or gDNA that served as material.

Authors' methods: The authors estimated nucleated cell counts from reference gene primer amplification. Sequenced by immunoSEQ multiplex PCR; TCRdb stores in-frame clones only, minus some. V and J calls and clone size are given by that table; D and trimming were obtained from the DNA. The profile shows 45,000 to 65,000 clones, 87% of them singletons. This CDR3 comprises 16 residues. The germline V and J ends were trimmed by 2 bases and 1 base, with 13 bases remaining between them. The germline CDR1 and CDR2 sequences are SGDLS and YYNGEE. The sequence was collected from a man aged 80 or over in a cohort sampled during active COVID-19. The chain combines TRBV9 with TRBJ2-1; TRBD2 is a possible D gene (6 bases). Specimen: peripheral blood. CDR3 region: CASSVSPEGSYNEQFF. CDR3 in DNA: TGTGCCAGCAGCGTGTCCCCGGAGGGGTCCTACAATGAGCAGTTCTTC.